A selection of T cell receptor beta chains follows, all from one sample in a study of lymphopenia after photon versus proton radiotherapy. Using immunoSEQ multiplex PCR, the repertoire was profiled, and TCRdb retains in-frame clones only, with some absent. The sample contains about 39,000 clones, more than 85% of which appear only once. Sequenced here: peripheral blood, sampled from a patient treated with photon-based radiotherapy. These receptors were taken from a man aged 55 to 70 with cholangiocarcinoma. The CDR3 runs from the conserved cysteine through the conserved F or W. Each record gives: D gene, V gene, J gene, clone size, CDR3 DNA, CDR3 protein. The D gene is left open where the match is weak. Rows may omit the clone size; those that give it use once, few, many or a size class.

-,TRBV2,TRBJ1-2,-,TGTGCCAGCATGCGGCAGGGCTATGGCTACACCTTC,CASMRQGYGYTF
TRBD2,TRBV18,TRBJ2-7,-,TGTGCCAGCTCACCTAGCGGGGGTTTAATGCACGAGCAGTACTTC,CASSPSGGLMHEQYF
TRBD1,TRBV9,TRBJ1-5,-,TGTGCCAGCAGCTTTACAGGGGGATCGGATCAGCCCCAGCATTTT,CASSFTGGSDQPQHF
TRBD2,TRBV10-3,TRBJ2-3,-,TGTGCCATCAGTGAGTGGACTAGCGGGAGGGGAACAGATACGCAGTATTTT,CAISEWTSGRGTDTQYF
-,TRBV7-2,TRBJ2-5,-,TGTGCCAGCAGCGAACAAACGGGGGTCGAGACCCAGTACTTC,CASSEQTGVETQYF
-,TRBV6-5,TRBJ2-7,-,TGTGCCAGCAGTTACTCTCGTCGGAACTACGAGCAGTACTTC,CASSYSRRNYEQYF
TRBD2,TRBV5-4,TRBJ2-5,-,TGTGCCAGCAGCTTGGAGGGACTAGCAGAGACCCAGTACTTC,CASSLEGLAETQYF
TRBD1,TRBV11-2,TRBJ1-1,-,TGTGCCAGCAGCCCCCCCCGGGACAGGGTTGAAGCTTTCTTT,CASSPPRDRVEAFF
TRBD1,TRBV28,TRBJ1-4,-,TGTGCCAGCAGCCTCCAGGGGGCGAATGAAAAACTGTTTTTT,CASSLQGANEKLFF
-,TRBV27,TRBJ2-1,-,TGTGCCAGCAGTTTACAGTACAATGAGCAGTTCTTC,CASSLQYNEQFF
-,TRBV2,TRBJ1-5,-,TGTGCCAGCAGTGCATCCGAGACCAACAATCAGCCCCAGCATTTT,CASSASETNNQPQHF
-,TRBV5-1,TRBJ2-3,-,TGCGCCAGCAGCCCGACAAGAAACGCCGACACAGATACGCAGTATTTT,CASSPTRNADTDTQYF
-,TRBV4-1,TRBJ2-2,-,TGCGCCAGCAGCCAAGGGGCGCACGCGAACACCGGGGAGCTGTTTTTT,CASSQGAHANTGELFF
TRBD2,TRBV5-1,TRBJ2-5,-,TGCGCCAGCGCGCCGGGAGGGCCTTATGAGACCCAGTACTTC,CASAPGGPYETQYF
TRBD2,TRBV10-3,TRBJ2-7,-,TGTGCCATCGCTAGCGGGGCCTTTTCCTACGAGCAGTACTTC,CAIASGAFSYEQYF
-,TRBV14,TRBJ2-7,-,TGTGCCAGCAGCCAAGGGCCCACCTACGAGCAGTACTTC,CASSQGPTYEQYF
TRBD2,TRBV27,TRBJ2-1,-,TGTGCCAGCAGTACTCCTTCACCGGGACTAGCGGGAGTAAAGTACAATGAGCAGTTCTTC,CASSTPSPGLAGVKYNEQFF
-,TRBV5-8,TRBJ1-5,once,TGTGCCAGCAGTTCGACCGGTGCCTGGCAGCCCCAGCATTTT,CASSSTGAWQPQHF
-,TRBV5-1,TRBJ2-7,few,TGCGCCAGCAGCACCCCCGGTAGTAGTTCCGAGCAGTACTTC,CASSTPGSSSEQYF
-,TRBV7-8,TRBJ1-1,-,TGTGCCAGCAGCTTAGGGTGGAGCGGGGAGATGAACACTGAAGCTTTCTTT,CASSLGWSGEMNTEAFF
-,TRBV11-1,TRBJ2-3,-,TGTGCCAGCAGCGAAAGCACAGATACGCAGTATTTT,CASSESTDTQYF
TRBD2,TRBV19,TRBJ2-7,-,TGTGCCAGTAGTATCTCAGCGGGAGGGCGCCACGAGCAGTACTTC,CASSISAGGRHEQYF
TRBD1,TRBV7-2,TRBJ2-5,-,TGTGCCAGCAGCCCAGACAGGGCCAAAGAGACCCAGTACTTC,CASSPDRAKETQYF
-,TRBV25-1,TRBJ2-3,-,TGTGCCAGCAGTGAATTAAGGGGTTTTGATACGCAGTATTTT,CASSELRGFDTQYF
TRBD2,TRBV2,TRBJ2-7,-,TGTGCCAGCAGTGAACAGCGGGAGGTGGTATACGAGCAGTACTTC,CASSEQREVVYEQYF
-,TRBV11-2,TRBJ1-1,-,TGTGCCAGCAGCTGGACAGTGAACACTGAAGCTTTCTTT,CASSWTVNTEAFF
-,TRBV5-6,TRBJ1-3,-,TGTGCCAGCAGGACGTTGGGGAGCTCTGGAAACACCATATATTTT,CASRTLGSSGNTIYF
TRBD2,TRBV28,TRBJ2-7,-,TGTGCCAGCAGTTTTCGGTCTAGCGGGAGTAACGAGCAGTACTTC,CASSFRSSGSNEQYF
-,TRBV18,TRBJ1-1,-,TGTGCCAGCTCACTACAAAAGCCGAGGGCTGGAACTGAAGCTTTCTTT,CASSLQKPRAGTEAFF
TRBD1,TRBV6-5,TRBJ1-5,once,TGTGCCAGCAGTTATAACAGGGGCACTCAGCCCCAGCATTTT,CASSYNRGTQPQHF
-,TRBV28,TRBJ1-5,-,TGTGCCAGCACCTCAAGCCTTAATCAGCCCCAGCATTTT,CASTSSLNQPQHF
-,TRBV5-6,TRBJ1-6,-,TGTGCCAGCAGCTTGTATGCGGGTTCACCCCTCCACTTT,CASSLYAGSPLHF